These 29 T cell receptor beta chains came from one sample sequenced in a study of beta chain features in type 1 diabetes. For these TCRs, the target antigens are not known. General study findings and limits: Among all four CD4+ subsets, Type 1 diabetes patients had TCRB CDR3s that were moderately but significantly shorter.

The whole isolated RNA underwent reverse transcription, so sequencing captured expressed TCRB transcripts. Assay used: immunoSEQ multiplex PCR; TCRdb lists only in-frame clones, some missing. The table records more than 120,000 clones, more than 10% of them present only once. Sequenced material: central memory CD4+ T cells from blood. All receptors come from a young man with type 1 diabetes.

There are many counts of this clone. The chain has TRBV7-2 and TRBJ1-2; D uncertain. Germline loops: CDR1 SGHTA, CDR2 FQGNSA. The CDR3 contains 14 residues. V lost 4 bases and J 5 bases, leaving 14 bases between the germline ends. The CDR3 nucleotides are TGTGCCAGCAGCTCTTGGACGGATAGATATGGCTACACCTTC. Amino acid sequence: CASSSWTDRYGYTF.

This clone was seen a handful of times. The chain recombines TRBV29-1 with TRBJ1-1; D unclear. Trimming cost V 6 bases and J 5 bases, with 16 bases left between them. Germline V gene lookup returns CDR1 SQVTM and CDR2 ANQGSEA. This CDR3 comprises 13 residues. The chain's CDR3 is CSVAQEPQTEAFF. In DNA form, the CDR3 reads TGCAGCGTCGCTCAGGAGCCCCAAACTGAAGCTTTCTTT.

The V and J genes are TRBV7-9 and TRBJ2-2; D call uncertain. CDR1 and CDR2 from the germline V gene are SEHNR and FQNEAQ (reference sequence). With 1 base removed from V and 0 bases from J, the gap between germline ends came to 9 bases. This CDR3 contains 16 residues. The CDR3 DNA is TGTGCCAGCAGCTTAGTTGCAGCCGCGAACACCGGGGAGCTGTTTTTT. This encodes CASSLVAAANTGELFF.

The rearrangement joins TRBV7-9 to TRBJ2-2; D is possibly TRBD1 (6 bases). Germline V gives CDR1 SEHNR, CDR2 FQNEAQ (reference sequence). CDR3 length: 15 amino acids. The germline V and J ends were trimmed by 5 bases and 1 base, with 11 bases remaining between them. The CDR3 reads CASSGGHKNTGELFF. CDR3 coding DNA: TGTGCCAGCAGCGGGGGACATAAGAACACCGGGGAGCTGTTTTTT.

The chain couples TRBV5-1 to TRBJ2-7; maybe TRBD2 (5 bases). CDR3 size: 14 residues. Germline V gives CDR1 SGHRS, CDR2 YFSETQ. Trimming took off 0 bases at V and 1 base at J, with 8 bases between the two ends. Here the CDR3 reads CASSLGWESYEQYF. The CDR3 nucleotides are TGCGCCAGCAGCTTGGGGTGGGAGTCCTACGAGCAGTACTTC. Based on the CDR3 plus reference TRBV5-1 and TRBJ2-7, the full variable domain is KAGVTQTPRYLIKTRGQQVTLSCSPISGHRSVSWYQQTPGQGLQFLFEYFSETQRNKGNFPGRFSGRQFSNSRSEMNVSTLELGDSALYLCASSLGWESYEQYFGPGTRLTVT.

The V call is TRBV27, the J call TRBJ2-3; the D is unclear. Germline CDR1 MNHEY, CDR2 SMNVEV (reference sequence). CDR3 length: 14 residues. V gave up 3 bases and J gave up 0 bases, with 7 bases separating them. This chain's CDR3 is CASSLFDSTDTQYF. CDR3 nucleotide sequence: TGTGCCAGCAGTTTGTTTGACAGCACAGATACGCAGTATTTT.

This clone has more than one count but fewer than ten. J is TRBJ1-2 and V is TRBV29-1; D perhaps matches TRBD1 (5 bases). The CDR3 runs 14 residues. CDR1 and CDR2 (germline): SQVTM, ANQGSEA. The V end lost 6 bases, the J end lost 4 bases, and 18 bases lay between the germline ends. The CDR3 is CSVDQGARGYGYTF. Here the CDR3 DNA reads TGCAGCGTCGATCAGGGCGCGCGGGGCTATGGCTACACCTTC.

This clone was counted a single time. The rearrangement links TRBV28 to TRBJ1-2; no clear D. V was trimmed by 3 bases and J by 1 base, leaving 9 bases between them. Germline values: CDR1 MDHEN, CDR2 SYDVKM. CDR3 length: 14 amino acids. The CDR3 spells CASSLAQDNYGYTF. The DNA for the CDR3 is TGTGCCAGCAGTTTGGCGCAGGATAACTATGGCTACACCTTC.

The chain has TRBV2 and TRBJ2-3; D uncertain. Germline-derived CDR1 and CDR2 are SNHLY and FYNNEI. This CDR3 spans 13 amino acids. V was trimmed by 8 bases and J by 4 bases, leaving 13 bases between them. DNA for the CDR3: TGTGCCAGCCGCGGCCCCGGCGCAGATACGCAGTATTTT. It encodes CASRGPGADTQYF.

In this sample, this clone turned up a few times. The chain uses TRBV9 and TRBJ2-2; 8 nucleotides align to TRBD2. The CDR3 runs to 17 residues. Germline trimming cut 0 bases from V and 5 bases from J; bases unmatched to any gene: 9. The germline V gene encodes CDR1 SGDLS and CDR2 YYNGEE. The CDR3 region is CASSVGLGGDPTGELFF. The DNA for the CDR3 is TGTGCCAGCAGCGTAGGACTCGGGGGGGACCCGACCGGGGAGCTGTTTTTT.

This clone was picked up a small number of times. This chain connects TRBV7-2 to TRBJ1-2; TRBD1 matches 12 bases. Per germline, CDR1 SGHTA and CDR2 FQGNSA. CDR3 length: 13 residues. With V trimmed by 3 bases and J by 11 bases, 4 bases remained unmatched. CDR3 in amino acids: CASSLGTGGWYTF. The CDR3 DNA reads TGTGCCAGCAGCTTGGGGACAGGGGGCTGGTACACCTTC. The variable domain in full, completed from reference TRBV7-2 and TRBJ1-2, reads GAGVSQSPSNKVTEKGKDVELRCDPISGHTALYWYRQSLGQGLEFLIYFQGNSAPDKSGLPSDRFSAERTGGSVSTLTIQRTQQEDSAVYLCASSLGTGGWYTFGSGTRLTVV.

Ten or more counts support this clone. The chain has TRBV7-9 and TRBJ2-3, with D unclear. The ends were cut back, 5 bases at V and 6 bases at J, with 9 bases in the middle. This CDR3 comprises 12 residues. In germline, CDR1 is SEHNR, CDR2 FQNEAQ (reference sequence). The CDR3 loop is CASSRPSDTQYF. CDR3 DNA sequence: TGTGCCAGCAGCCGGCCCTCGGATACGCAGTATTTT.

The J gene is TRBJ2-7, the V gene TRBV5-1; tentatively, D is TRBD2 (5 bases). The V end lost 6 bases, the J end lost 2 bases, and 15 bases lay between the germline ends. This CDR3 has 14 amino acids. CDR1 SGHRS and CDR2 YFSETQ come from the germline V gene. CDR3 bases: TGCGCCAGCACCGAGGGAGCCGGAACCTACGAGCAGTACTTC. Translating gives CASTEGAGTYEQYF.

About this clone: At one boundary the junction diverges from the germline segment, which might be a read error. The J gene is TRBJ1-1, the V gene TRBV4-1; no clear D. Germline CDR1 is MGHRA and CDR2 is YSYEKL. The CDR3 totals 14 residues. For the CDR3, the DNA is TGCGCCAGCAGCTCTAGGGCCTCGAACACTGAAACTTTCTTT. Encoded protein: CASSSRASNTETFF.

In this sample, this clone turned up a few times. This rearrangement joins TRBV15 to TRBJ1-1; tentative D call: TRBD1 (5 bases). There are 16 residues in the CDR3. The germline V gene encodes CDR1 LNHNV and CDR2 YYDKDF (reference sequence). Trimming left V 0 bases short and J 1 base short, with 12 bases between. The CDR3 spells CATSREPGLGNTEAFF. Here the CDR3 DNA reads TGTGCCACCAGCAGAGAACCGGGACTAGGGAACACTGAAGCTTTCTTT.

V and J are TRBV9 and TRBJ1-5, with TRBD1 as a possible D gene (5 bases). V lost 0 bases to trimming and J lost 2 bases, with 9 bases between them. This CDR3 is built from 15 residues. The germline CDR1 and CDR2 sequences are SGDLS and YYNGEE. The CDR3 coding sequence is TGTGCCAGCAGCGTAGGAGGGGAGGGCAATCAGCCCCAGCATTTT. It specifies CASSVGGEGNQPQHF.

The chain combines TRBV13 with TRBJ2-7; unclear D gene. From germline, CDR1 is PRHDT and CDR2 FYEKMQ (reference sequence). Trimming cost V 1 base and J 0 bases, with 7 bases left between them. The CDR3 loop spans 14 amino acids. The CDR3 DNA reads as TGTGCCAGCAGCTTAGTTGGCAACTCCTACGAGCAGTACTTC. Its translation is CASSLVGNSYEQYF. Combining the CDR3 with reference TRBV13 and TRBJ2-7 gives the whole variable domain AAGVIQSPRHLIKEKRETATLKCYPIPRHDTVYWYQQGPGQDPQFLISFYEKMQSDKGSIPDRFSAQQFSDYHSELNMSSLELGDSALYFCASSLVGNSYEQYFGPGTRLTVT.

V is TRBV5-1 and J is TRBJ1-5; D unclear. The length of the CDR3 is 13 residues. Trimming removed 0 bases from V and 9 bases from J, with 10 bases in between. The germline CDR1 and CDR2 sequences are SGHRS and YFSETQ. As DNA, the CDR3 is TGCGCCAGCAGCTTGGAGCCTGCGGGGCCCCAGCATTTT. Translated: CASSLEPAGPQHF.

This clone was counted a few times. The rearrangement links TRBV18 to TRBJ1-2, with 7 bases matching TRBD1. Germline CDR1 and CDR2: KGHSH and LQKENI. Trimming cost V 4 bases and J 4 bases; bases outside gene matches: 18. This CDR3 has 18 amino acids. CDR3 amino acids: CASSLIDRVPLNPYGYTF. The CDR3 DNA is TGTGCCAGCTCACTAATCGACAGGGTCCCACTCAACCCCTATGGCTACACCTTC.

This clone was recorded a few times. CDR3 nucleotide sequence: TGTGCCTTGACAGGGACAGTGAACACTGAAGCTTTCTTT. This encodes CALTGTVNTEAFF. J is TRBJ1-1 and V is TRBV30, with 7 nucleotides matching TRBD1. Germline values: CDR1 GTSNPN, CDR2 SVGIG (reference sequence). The ends lost 7 bases at V and 0 bases at J; junction bases unmatched: 5. The CDR3 runs to 13 residues.

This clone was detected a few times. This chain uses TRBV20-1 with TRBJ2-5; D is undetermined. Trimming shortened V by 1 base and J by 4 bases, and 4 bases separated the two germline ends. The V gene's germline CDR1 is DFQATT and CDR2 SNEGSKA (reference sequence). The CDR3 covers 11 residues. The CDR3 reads CSARGGETQYF. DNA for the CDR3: TGCAGTGCTAGAGGTGGAGAGACCCAGTACTTC.

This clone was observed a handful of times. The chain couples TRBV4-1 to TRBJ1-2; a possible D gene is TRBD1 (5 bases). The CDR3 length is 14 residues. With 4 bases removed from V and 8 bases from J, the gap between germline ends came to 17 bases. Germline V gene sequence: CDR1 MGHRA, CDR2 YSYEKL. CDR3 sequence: CASSLSDSVLGYTF. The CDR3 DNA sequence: TGCGCCAGCAGCCTTAGCGACAGTGTTTTGGGCTACACCTTC.

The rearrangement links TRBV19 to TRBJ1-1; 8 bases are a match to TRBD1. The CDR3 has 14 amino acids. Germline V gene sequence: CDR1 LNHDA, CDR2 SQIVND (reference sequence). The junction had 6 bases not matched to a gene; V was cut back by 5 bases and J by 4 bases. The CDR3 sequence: CASSLRTGITEAFF. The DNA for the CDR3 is TGTGCCAGTAGTCTAAGGACAGGGATCACTGAAGCTTTCTTT.

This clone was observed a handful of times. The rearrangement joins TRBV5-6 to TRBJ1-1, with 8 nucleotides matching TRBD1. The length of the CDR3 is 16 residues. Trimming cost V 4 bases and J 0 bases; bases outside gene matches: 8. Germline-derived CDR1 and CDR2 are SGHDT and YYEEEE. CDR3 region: CASSLPGTGLNTEAFF. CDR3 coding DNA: TGTGCCAGCAGCCTGCCCGGGACAGGTTTGAACACTGAAGCTTTCTTT.

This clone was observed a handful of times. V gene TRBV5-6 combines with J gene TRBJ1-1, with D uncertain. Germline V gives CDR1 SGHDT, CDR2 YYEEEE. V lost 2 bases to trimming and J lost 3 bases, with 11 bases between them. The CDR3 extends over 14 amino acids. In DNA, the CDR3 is TGTGCCAGCAGCTTAGGATTTTCGGACACTGAAGCTTTCTTT. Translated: CASSLGFSDTEAFF.

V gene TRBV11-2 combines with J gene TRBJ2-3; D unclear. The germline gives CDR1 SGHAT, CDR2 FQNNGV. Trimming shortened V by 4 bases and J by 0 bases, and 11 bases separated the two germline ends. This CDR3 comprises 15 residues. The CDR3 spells CASSSVVLSTDTQYF. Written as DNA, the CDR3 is TGTGCCAGCAGCTCAGTAGTCCTTAGCACAGATACGCAGTATTTT.

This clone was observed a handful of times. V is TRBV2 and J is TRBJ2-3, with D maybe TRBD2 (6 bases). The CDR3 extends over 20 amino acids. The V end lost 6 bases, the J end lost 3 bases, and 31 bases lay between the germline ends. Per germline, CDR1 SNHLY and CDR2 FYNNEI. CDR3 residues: CASRGWRRGEALARTDTQYF. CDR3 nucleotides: TGTGCCAGCAGAGGTTGGCGGCGGGGCGAAGCTTTGGCTAGGACAGATACGCAGTATTTT.

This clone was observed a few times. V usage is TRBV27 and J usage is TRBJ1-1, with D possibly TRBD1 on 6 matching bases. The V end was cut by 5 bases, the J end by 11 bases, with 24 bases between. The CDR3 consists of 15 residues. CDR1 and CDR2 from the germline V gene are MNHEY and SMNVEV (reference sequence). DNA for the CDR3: TGTGCCAGCAGTCTGGGGACACCAACCTCCTTTGGGGCTTTCTTT. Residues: CASSLGTPTSFGAFF.

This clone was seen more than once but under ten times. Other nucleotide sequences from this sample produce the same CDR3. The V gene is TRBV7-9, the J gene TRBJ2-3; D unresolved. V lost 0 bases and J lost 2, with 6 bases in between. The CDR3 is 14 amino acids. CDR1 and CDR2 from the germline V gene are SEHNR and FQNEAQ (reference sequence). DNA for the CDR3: TGTGCCAGCAGCTTAGCTGGGCCCACAGATACGCAGTATTTT. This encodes CASSLAGPTDTQYF.